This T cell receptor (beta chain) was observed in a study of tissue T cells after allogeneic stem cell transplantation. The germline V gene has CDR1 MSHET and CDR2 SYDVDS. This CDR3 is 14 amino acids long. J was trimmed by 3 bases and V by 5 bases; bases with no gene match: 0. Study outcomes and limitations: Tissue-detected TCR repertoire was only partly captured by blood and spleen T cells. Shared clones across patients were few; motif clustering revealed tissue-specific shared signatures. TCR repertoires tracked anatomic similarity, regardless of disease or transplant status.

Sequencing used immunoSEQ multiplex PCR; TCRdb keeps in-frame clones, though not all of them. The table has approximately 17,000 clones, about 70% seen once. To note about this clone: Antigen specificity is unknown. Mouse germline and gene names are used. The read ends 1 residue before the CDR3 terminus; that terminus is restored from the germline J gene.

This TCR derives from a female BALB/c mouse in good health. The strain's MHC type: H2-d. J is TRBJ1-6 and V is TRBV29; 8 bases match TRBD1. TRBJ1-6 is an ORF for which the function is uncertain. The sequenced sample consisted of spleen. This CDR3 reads CASSDRGYNSPLYF. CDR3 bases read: TGTGCTAGCAGTGACAGGGGCTATAATTCGCCCCTCTAC.